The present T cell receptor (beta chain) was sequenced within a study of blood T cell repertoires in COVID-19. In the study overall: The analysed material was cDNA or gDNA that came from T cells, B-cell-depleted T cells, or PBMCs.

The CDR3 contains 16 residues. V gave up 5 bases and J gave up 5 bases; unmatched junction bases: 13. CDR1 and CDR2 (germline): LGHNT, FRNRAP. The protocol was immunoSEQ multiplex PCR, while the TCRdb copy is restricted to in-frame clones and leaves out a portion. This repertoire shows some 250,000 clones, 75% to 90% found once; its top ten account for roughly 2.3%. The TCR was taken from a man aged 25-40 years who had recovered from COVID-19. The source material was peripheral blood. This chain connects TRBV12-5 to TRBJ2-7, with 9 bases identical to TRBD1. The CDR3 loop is CASGTPSGTGNHEQYF. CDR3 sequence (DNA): TGTGCTAGTGGTACACCCTCCGGGACAGGGAACCACGAGCAGTACTTC.